The rows below give T cell receptor beta chains drawn from one sample of a study of blood T cell repertoires in COVID-19. TCRdb's copy holds only in-frame clones and misses some; the assay was immunoSEQ multiplex PCR. The sample consists of roughly 97,000 clones, about 80% of them appearing once. Sequencing was done on a sample of peripheral blood. These receptors were collected from a man between 65 and 79 years old with acute or convalescent COVID-19. CDR3s include the opening cysteine and the closing phenylalanine or tryptophan. A D gene is named only where the DNA matches it firmly. Clone sizes are given selectively: once, few, many, or a class where the clone is expanded.

>TRBJ2-3|TRBD2|-|TRBV7-2
CASSLGLAVGDTQYF
TGTGCCAGCAGCCTCGGACTAGCGGTAGGAGATACGCAGTATTTT
>TRBJ1-1|-|-|TRBV6-5
CASSPQGTTAFF
TGTGCCAGCAGCCCCCAGGGCACAACGGCTTTCTTT
>TRBJ2-1|TRBD2|-|TRBV24-1
CATSDPPSGGSSYNEQFF
TGTGCCACCAGTGACCCCCCTAGCGGGGGGTCCTCCTACAATGAGCAGTTCTTC
>TRBJ1-2|-|-|TRBV3-1/TRBV3-2
CASEGGHGYTF
TGTGCCAGCGAAGGGGGACATGGCTACACCTTC
>TRBJ2-1|TRBD1|-|TRBV24-1
CATSDRTGTGGNEQFF
TGTGCCACCAGTGACCGAACCGGGACAGGGGGGAATGAGCAGTTCTTC
>TRBJ1-4|TRBD1|-|TRBV5-1
CASSLAGTVGEKLFF
TGCGCCAGCAGCTTGGCTGGGACAGTAGGAGAAAAACTGTTTTTT
>TRBJ1-5|-|-|TRBV5-1
CASSLDSSNQPQHF
TGCGCCAGCAGCTTGGATAGCAGCAATCAGCCCCAGCATTTT
>TRBJ1-1|-|-|TRBV2
CASSQRQEAFF
TGTGCCAGCAGTCAAAGACAGGAAGCTTTCTTT
>TRBJ2-6|-|-|TRBV2
CASSKSTGANVLTF
TGTGCCAGCAGCAAAAGCACTGGGGCCAACGTCCTGACTTTC
>TRBJ2-2|-|-|TRBV5-1
CASSLTDSPTGELFF
TGCGCCAGCAGCTTGACGGACAGCCCCACCGGGGAGCTGTTTTTT
>TRBJ1-5|TRBD1|-|TRBV28
CASIRSGTGGQPQHF
TGTGCCAGCATACGTTCCGGGACAGGGGGCCAGCCCCAGCATTTT
>TRBJ2-5|TRBD2|-|TRBV7-8
CASSTPAGGIQETQYF
TGTGCCAGCAGCACTCCAGCGGGGGGGATTCAAGAGACCCAGTACTTC
>TRBJ1-4|TRBD1|-|TRBV6-1
CASSGELGTGGLAEKLFF
TGTGCCAGCAGTGGGGAGTTAGGGACAGGGGGCTTGGCTGAAAAACTGTTTTTT
>TRBJ1-1|-|-|TRBV7-3
CASSLFPPGTEAFF
TGTGCCAGCAGCTTATTCCCCCCGGGCACTGAAGCTTTCTTT
>TRBJ2-5|-|once|TRBV6-6
CASSYGGQDETQYF
TGTGCCAGCAGTTACGGGGGCCAAGATGAGACCCAGTACTTC
>TRBJ1-2|TRBD1|-|TRBV7-9
CASRPGTGDGYTF
TGTGCCAGCAGGCCCGGGACAGGGGATGGCTACACCTTC
>TRBJ1-4|TRBD1|-|TRBV5-1
CASSYAGTGGEKLFF
TGCGCCAGCAGCTACGCCGGGACAGGGGGCGAAAAACTGTTTTTT
>TRBJ1-5|-|-|TRBV24-1
CATSLKDRRNQPQHF
TGTGCCACCAGTTTGAAGGACAGACGCAATCAGCCCCAGCATTTT
>TRBJ1-1|-|-|TRBV7-2
CASSSLGVPGGGEAFF
TGTGCCAGCAGCTCTCTAGGGGTACCCGGGGGGGGTGAAGCTTTCTTT
>TRBJ1-1|TRBD1|-|TRBV7-2
CASSPQGTGTEAFF
TGTGCCAGCAGCCCCCAGGGGACAGGGACTGAAGCTTTCTTT
>TRBJ2-6|-|-|TRBV7-3
CASSLQVSGANVLTF
TGTGCCAGCAGTTTACAGGTATCTGGGGCCAACGTCCTGACTTTC
>TRBJ2-1|TRBD1|-|TRBV14
CASTDRVDEQFF
TGTGCCAGCACCGACAGGGTCGATGAGCAGTTCTTC
>TRBJ1-5|-|-|TRBV4-1
CASSWTPDYQPQHF
TGCGCCAGCAGCTGGACCCCGGACTATCAGCCCCAGCATTTT
>TRBJ1-5|-|-|TRBV5-4
CASSLGGQRNQPQHF
TGTGCCAGCAGCTTGGGCGGCCAACGCAATCAGCCCCAGCATTTT
>TRBJ1-1|-|-|TRBV28
CASSLNGRVRTGLFF
TGTGCCAGCAGTTTGAACGGAAGGGTACGAACGGGGTTGTTCTTT
>TRBJ1-1|TRBD1|-|TRBV11-2
CASSPGGANTEAFF
TGTGCCAGCAGCCCAGGGGGCGCGAACACTGAAGCTTTCTTT
>TRBJ2-3|-|-|TRBV6-1
CASSEGHSTDTQYF
TGTGCCAGCAGTGAAGGGCATTCCACAGATACGCAGTATTTT
>TRBJ2-1|-|-|TRBV10-3
CAISQNRETSNEQFF
TGTGCCATCAGTCAGAACAGGGAGACGTCCAATGAGCAGTTCTTC
>TRBJ2-7|-|-|TRBV5-1
CASSLDVGEKRYEQYF
TGCGCCAGCAGCTTGGACGTGGGAGAGAAAAGGTACGAGCAGTACTTC
>TRBJ1-1|-|many|TRBV2
CASSENRMNTEAFF
TGTGCCAGCAGTGAAAACAGAATGAACACTGAAGCTTTCTTT
>TRBJ1-1|-|-|TRBV30
CAWSRTDNTEAFF
TGTGCCTGGAGCAGGACAGACAACACTGAAGCTTTCTTT
>TRBJ1-4|-|-|TRBV28
CASSWRRGRGNEKLFF
TGTGCCAGCAGTTGGCGACGGGGCAGGGGTAATGAAAAACTGTTTTTT
>TRBJ1-3|-|-|TRBV18
CASSEGQGNTIYF
TGTGCCAGCTCCGAGGGTCAAGGAAACACCATATATTTT
>TRBJ2-1|-|few|TRBV5-6
CASSYEGVHSQFF
TGTGCCAGCAGTTACGAGGGAGTACATTCGCAGTTCTTC
>TRBJ1-2|TRBD1|-|TRBV5-1
CASSLSNRGQDYGYTF
TGCGCCAGCAGCTTATCGAACAGGGGGCAGGACTATGGCTACACCTTC
>TRBJ2-5|-|-|TRBV5-1
CASSLYTNQETQYF
TGCGCCAGCAGCTTGTACACAAACCAAGAGACCCAGTACTTC
>TRBJ2-7|-|-|TRBV7-8
CASSFGTSKTYEQYF
TGTGCCAGCAGCTTCGGGACATCGAAGACCTACGAGCAGTACTTC
>TRBJ1-6|-|-|TRBV6-1
CASSDGGGPNSPLHF
TGTGCCAGCAGTGACGGGGGGGGGCCGAATTCACCCCTCCACTTT
>TRBJ1-1|-|-|TRBV5-1
CASSYTTDTEAFF
TGCGCCAGCAGCTATACGACAGACACTGAAGCTTTCTTT
>TRBJ1-5|-|few|TRBV7-2
CASSLSGGNQPQHF
TGTGCCAGCAGCTTAAGCGGGGGCAATCAGCCCCAGCATTTT
>TRBJ1-1|-|-|TRBV18
CASSPGGKAGLF
TGTGCCAGCTCACCCGGGGGTAAAGCGGGACTCTTT
>TRBJ1-2|TRBD1|-|TRBV28
CASSLARGAMRYGYTF
TGTGCCAGCAGTTTAGCCAGGGGGGCTATGAGGTATGGCTACACCTTC
>TRBJ2-6|-|-|TRBV5-1
CASSLTGTANVLTF
TGCGCCAGCAGCTTGACAGGGACGGCCAACGTCCTGACTTTC
>TRBJ2-1|TRBD2|-|TRBV5-1
CASSQTPPQSGRASNEQFF
TGCGCCAGCAGCCAAACTCCCCCCCAAAGCGGGAGGGCCTCCAATGAGCAGTTCTTC
>TRBJ1-2|-|-|TRBV12-3/TRBV12-4
CASSSLGEGGYTF
TGTGCCAGCAGTTCCCTAGGAGAAGGTGGCTACACCTTC
>TRBJ2-5|-|once|TRBV25-1
CASSEYRRAQETQYF
TGTGCCAGCAGTGAATATAGGAGGGCTCAAGAGACCCAGTACTTC
>TRBJ1-2|-|-|TRBV2
CASSYDYGYTF
TGTGCCAGCAGTTACGACTACGGCTACACCTTC
>TRBJ2-3|-|-|TRBV5-1
CASSLVRETDTQYF
TGCGCCAGCAGCTTGGTTAGGGAGACAGATACGCAGTATTTT
>TRBJ2-1|-|-|TRBV7-6
CASSMQSGSTTYNEQFF
TGTGCCAGCAGCATGCAGTCGGGGTCTACGACCTACAATGAGCAGTTCTTC
>TRBJ1-3|-|few|TRBV6-5
CASSLTGLRDTIYF
TGTGCCAGCAGTCTTACAGGGTTGAGAGACACCATATATTTT
>TRBJ2-1|-|-|TRBV7-2
CASTLLTASYNEQFF
TGTGCCAGCACCCTACTAACTGCCTCCTACAATGAGCAGTTCTTC
>TRBJ1-6|-|once|TRBV28
CASRDKAGFSYNSPLHF
TGTGCCAGCAGAGACAAGGCCGGCTTCTCCTATAATTCACCCCTCCACTTT
>TRBJ1-4|-|-|TRBV18
CASSPDRIVNEKLFF
TGTGCCAGCTCACCAGACAGGATTGTTAATGAAAAACTGTTTTTT
>TRBJ1-3|-|-|TRBV28
CASTDRSSGNTIYF
TGTGCCAGCACAGACAGGAGCTCTGGAAACACCATATATTTT
>TRBJ1-5|-|once|TRBV4-1
CASSQVFAQDQPQHF
TGCGCCAGCAGCCAAGTTTTCGCGCAGGATCAGCCCCAGCATTTT
>TRBJ1-1|TRBD1|-|TRBV5-6
CASSLGGSGGGTEAFF
TGTGCCAGCAGCTTGGGGGGATCAGGGGGTGGCACTGAAGCTTTCTTT
>TRBJ2-7|TRBD1|-|TRBV6-2/TRBV6-3
CASSYALDRAVSYEQYF
TGTGCCAGCAGTTATGCCCTCGACAGGGCGGTTTCCTACGAGCAGTACTTC
>TRBJ2-7|TRBD2|-|TRBV28
CASSLGRRLAGGGEQYF
TGTGCCAGCAGTTTAGGTCGGAGACTAGCGGGAGGGGGGGAGCAGTACTTC
>TRBJ2-7|-|-|TRBV6-5
CASSYGIAVAYEQYF
TGTGCCAGCAGTTACGGGATAGCGGTTGCCTACGAGCAGTACTTC